This entry concerns a single TCR beta chain. The antigen is unknown. Original processing notes: After removing out-of-frame reads, 2,204,828 distinct TCRbeta sequences remained. Repertoires were generated with immunoSEQ multiplex PCR, while TCRdb's copy carries only in-frame clones and drops some. V and J calls and clone size follow that table, whereas D and trimming were derived from the DNA. Of about 38,000 clones detected, roughly 85% appear once; the ten largest clones hold approximately 5.7%. The data originate from a study of memory CD4+ T cells and cytomegalovirus serostatus. In the study overall: Healthy Belgian adult donors included roughly ten CMV-positive and about two dozen CMV-negative people.

The sort gate was single viable CD3+CD4+CD8-CD45RO+ cells for memory CD4+ T cells. The ends were cut back, 2 bases at V and 4 bases at J, with 10 bases in the middle. Germline loops: CDR1 SGHTS, CDR2 YDEGEE. The CDR3 loop spans 13 amino acids. Regarding the study as a whole: Median bootstrapped AUC for CMV status was approximately 0.96 originally, roughly 0.92 US-trained.

This receptor was taken from an adult in good health and CMV-seropositive. The sample was memory CD4+ T cells from blood. The chain employs TRBV5-8 and TRBJ2-7; D is ambiguous. The CDR3 bases are TGTGCCAGCAGCTTTACAGCTAGATACGAGCAGTACTTC. It specifies CASSFTARYEQYF.